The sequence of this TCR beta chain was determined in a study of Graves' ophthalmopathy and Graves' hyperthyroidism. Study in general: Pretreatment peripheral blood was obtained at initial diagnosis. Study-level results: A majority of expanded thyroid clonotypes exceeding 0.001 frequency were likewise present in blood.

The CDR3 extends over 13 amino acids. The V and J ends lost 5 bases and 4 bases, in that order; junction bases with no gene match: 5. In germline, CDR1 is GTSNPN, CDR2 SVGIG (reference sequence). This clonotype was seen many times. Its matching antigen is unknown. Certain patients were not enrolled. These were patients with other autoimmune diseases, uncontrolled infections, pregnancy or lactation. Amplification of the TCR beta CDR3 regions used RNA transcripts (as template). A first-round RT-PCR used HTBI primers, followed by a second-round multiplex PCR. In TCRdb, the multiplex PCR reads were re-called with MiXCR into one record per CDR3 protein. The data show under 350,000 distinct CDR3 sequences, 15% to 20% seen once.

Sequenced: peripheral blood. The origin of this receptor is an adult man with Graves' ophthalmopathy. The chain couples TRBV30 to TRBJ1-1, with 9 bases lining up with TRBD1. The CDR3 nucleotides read TGTGCCTGGGAACTGACAGGGGGCACTGAAGCTTTCTTT. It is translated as CAWELTGGTEAFF.